The TCR beta chain under discussion was sequenced for a study of T cell repertoires in cytomegalovirus infection. In the study overall: Public TCR beta signatures indicated both CMV infection and matching HLA type.

This clonotype showed up just a few times. Its specificity is not known. Study-wide results and caveats: It was HLA-C-restricted CMV-specific TCR beta clonotypes that dominated the response ex vivo.

In germline, CDR1 is MNHNS, CDR2 SASEGT. V gave up 4 bases and J gave up 2 bases, with 11 bases separating them. The CDR3 totals 15 residues. From the reads, TCRdb called clonotypes with MiXCR, one entry per CDR3 protein. The table records about 700,000 distinct CDR3 sequences, around a third of them present only once. The receptor was derived from a human donor in good health (CMV status not recorded). Some clones in this sample may be carry-over from other donors' samples. The sample in question was cultured PBMCs, obtained from culture after CMV antigen stimulation. This chain uses TRBV6-1 with TRBJ2-2; D gene unclear. The CDR3 DNA follows: TGTGCCAGCAGTGCTCTTGGGCTCAACACCGGGGAGCTGTTTTTT. The encoded protein is CASSALGLNTGELFF.